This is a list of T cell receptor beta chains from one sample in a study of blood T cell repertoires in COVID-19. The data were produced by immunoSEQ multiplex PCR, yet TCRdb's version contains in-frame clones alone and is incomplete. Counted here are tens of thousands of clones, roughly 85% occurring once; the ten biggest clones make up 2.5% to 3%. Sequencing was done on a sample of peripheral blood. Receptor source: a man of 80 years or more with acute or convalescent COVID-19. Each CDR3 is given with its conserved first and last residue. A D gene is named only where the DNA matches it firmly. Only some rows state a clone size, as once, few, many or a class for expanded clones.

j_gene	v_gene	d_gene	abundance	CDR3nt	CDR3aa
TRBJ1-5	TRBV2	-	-	TGTGCCAGCAGTGAAAATACAGGGTACCAGCCCCAGCATTTT	CASSENTGYQPQHF
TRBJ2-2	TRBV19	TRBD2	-	TGTGCCAGTAGTATAGATCTAAGCGGGGCGAACACCGGGGAGCTGTTTTTT	CASSIDLSGANTGELFF
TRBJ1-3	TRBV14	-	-	TGTGCCAGCAGCCAACCTGGGACATCTGGAAACACCATATATTTT	CASSQPGTSGNTIYF
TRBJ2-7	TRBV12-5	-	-	TGTGCTAGTGGTTTGAAGACTTCCGGGACATCAAAGCAGTACTTC	CASGLKTSGTSKQYF
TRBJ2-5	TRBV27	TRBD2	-	TGTGCCAGCAGTTTCCGACTAGCGGGACAAGAGACCCAGTACTTC	CASSFRLAGQETQYF
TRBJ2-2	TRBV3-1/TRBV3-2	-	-	TGTGCCAGCAGCCCCTTAAGATCCGGGGGGGAGCTGTTTTTT	CASSPLRSGGELFF
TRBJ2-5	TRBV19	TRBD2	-	TGTGCCAGTAGTATAGACCCCCCCGGACTAGCTCGGAAGACCCAGTACTTC	CASSIDPPGLARKTQYF
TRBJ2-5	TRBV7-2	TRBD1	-	TGTGCCAGCAGCTTAGCGCTGGGACAGGGTGAGACCCAGTACTTC	CASSLALGQGETQYF
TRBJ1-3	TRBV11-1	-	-	TGTGCCAGCAGCTCCCGGCGGGTGACTGGAAACACCATATATTTT	CASSSRRVTGNTIYF
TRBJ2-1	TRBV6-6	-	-	TGTGCCGTTCACGGTCCCTCGAGGGGGAATGAGCAGTTCTTC	CAVHGPSRGNEQFF
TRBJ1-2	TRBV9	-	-	TGTGCCAGTCAACAGGGCGCAAACTATGGCTACACCTTC	CASQQGANYGYTF
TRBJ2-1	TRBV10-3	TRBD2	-	TGTGCCATCAGTAAGGATAGCGGGACTGGATACAATGAGCAGTTCTTC	CAISKDSGTGYNEQFF
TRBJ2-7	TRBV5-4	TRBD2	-	TGTGCCAGCAGCTTGGAAGGTAGCGGGAGCGACTACGAGCAGTACTTC	CASSLEGSGSDYEQYF
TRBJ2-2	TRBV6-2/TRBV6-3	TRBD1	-	TGTGCCAGCAGTTCGACAGGGCACGGGGAGCTGTTTTTT	CASSSTGHGELFF
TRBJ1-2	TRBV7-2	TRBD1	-	TGTGCCAGCAGCCCGCACGGGACAGCGAATTATGGCTACACCTTC	CASSPHGTANYGYTF
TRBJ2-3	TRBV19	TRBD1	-	TGTGCCAGTAGAAGAACAGGGGGAGATACGCAGTATTTT	CASRRTGGDTQYF
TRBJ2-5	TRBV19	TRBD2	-	TGTGCCAGTAGTATAGCCAGCGGGGGGACAAGGGCCCAGTACTTC	CASSIASGGTRAQYF
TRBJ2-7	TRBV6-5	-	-	TGTGCCAGCAGAGGCAGGGTTAACGAGCAGTACTTC	CASRGRVNEQYF
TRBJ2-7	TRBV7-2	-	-	TGTGCCAGCAGCCCCCCCCGAACAGGGTCCACCTACGAGCAGTACTTC	CASSPPRTGSTYEQYF
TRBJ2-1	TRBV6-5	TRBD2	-	TGTGCCAGCAGCGACGGGCGGGGGTCCTACAATGAGCAGTTCTTC	CASSDGRGSYNEQFF
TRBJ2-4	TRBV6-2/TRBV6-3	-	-	TGTGCCAGCAGTTCTCCATCAGTAGCCAAAAACATTCAGTACTTC	CASSSPSVAKNIQYF
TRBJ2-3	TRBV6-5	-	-	TGTGCCAGCAGTTACCGAGAGTTTATAGATACGCAGTATTTT	CASSYREFIDTQYF
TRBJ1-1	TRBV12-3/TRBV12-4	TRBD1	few	TGTGCCAGCAGGATCTACAGGGGAACCGAAGCTTTCTTT	CASRIYRGTEAFF
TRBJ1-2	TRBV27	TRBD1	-	TGTGCCAGCAGGTGGGGACAGGGCGGCTATGGCTACACCTTC	CASRWGQGGYGYTF
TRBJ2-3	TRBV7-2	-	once	TGTGCCAGCAGCCCGTCTAGCGCCGATACGCAGTATTTT	CASSPSSADTQYF
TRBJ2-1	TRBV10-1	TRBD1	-	TGCGCCAGCAGTGCGGGACAGCACAATGAGCAGTTCTTC	CASSAGQHNEQFF
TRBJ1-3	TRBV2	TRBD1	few	TGTGCCAGCAGCCCCGGGACAGGGGCAGGAAACACCATATATTTT	CASSPGTGAGNTIYF
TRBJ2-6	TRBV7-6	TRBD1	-	TGTGCCAGCAGTTCGGCGACAGGGGGCTCTGGGGCCAACGTCCTGACTTTC	CASSSATGGSGANVLTF
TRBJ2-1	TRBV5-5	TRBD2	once	TGTGCCAGCAGCTTGAGGCTAGCGGGAGGTGAGCAGTTCTTC	CASSLRLAGGEQFF
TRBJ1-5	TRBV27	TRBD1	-	TGTGCCAGCAGTCCCGAGACAGGGGGAGGGTTTGGCAATCAGCCCCAGCATTTT	CASSPETGGGFGNQPQHF
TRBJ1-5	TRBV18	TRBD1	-	TGTGCCAGCTCATACGGGACAGGCGGTCAGCCCCAGCATTTT	CASSYGTGGQPQHF
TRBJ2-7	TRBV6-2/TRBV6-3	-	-	TGTGCCAGCAGTTACTCTAGTTTCGGTCTGTCCTACGAGCAGTACTTC	CASSYSSFGLSYEQYF
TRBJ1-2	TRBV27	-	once	TGTGCCAGCAGTTTGTCTAGGGGCTATGGCTACACCTTC	CASSLSRGYGYTF
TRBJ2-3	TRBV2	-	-	TGTGCCAGCAGCTCCGGGACTGGGGGTACGCAGTATTTT	CASSSGTGGTQYF
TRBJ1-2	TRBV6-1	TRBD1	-	TGTGCCAGCAGTGAACTCGCGACAGGGAGGAGGGACTACACCTTC	CASSELATGRRDYTF
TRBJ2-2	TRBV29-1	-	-	TGCAGCGTTCGCGGTCCACTGAACACCGGGGAGCTGTTTTTT	CSVRGPLNTGELFF
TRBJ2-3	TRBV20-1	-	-	TGCAGTGCTAGTGTTCTCCAGGGGAGAAGCACAGATACGCAGTATTTT	CSASVLQGRSTDTQYF
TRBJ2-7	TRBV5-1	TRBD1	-	TGCGCCAGCACGGGACAGGGGGCAGGGCAGTACTTC	CASTGQGAGQYF
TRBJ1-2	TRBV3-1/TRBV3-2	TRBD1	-	TGTGCCAGCAGCATCCGACGGGACAGTCCTTATGGCTACACCTTC	CASSIRRDSPYGYTF
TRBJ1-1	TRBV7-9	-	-	TGTGCCAGCAGATCCATCGGGAACACTGAAGCTTTCTTT	CASRSIGNTEAFF
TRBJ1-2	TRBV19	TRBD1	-	TGTGCCAGTAGGAGGGACAGGCAGTTCTATGGCTACACCTTC	CASRRDRQFYGYTF
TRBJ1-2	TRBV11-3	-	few	TGTGCCAGCAGCTTAGGTGTTCTGGGGAGCGGCTACACCTTC	CASSLGVLGSGYTF
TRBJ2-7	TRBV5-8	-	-	TGTGCCAGCAGCCACGGACTTTACGAGCAGTACTTC	CASSHGLYEQYF
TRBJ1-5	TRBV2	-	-	TGTGCCAGCAGTGAACAGGGTTTAGGTCAGCCCCAGCATTTT	CASSEQGLGQPQHF
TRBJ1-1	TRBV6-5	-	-	TGTGCCAGCAGTTACTGGAGGGACGGAGAAGCTTTCTTT	CASSYWRDGEAFF
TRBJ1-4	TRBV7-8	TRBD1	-	TGTGCCAGCAGCGCCCACAGGGGGCTGAATGAAAAACTGTTTTTT	CASSAHRGLNEKLFF